The text below deals with one T cell receptor (beta chain). This clone has a handful of counts. It has no known antigen specificity. One base away there is no much larger clone; base qualities are not given. At the junction V is shortened by 3 bases and J by 5 bases, with 14 bases in between. Based on the germline V gene (reference sequence), the CDR1 and CDR2 sequences are SGHKS and YYEKEE. The CDR3 runs 14 amino acids, cysteine and phenylalanine included. CDR3 DNA only is kept here, 42 bases in frame from base 1. This sample is part of a study of cytomegalovirus exposure and HLA in healthy donors (dated by TCRdb to 2016 to 2017). The study in broad terms: An earlier analysis of some 600 of the donors reported 250 to 300 Gb of sequence data and 90 million to 120 million unique TCR beta sequences obtained from about 179 million T cells. An early release covering some 640 HLA-typed donors comprised approximately 290 gigabases of sequencing data and 65 million to 100 million unique TCR sequences. Of the 398 genotyped donors, about 80% fell in the genetic ancestry cluster associated with self-reported Caucasian donors. The study aimed to test whether cataloging public T cell receptors could reveal signatures of past pathogen exposure. The study profiled the T cell repertoires of 500 to 800 subjects by immunosequencing and related them to cytomegalovirus serostatus. In addition to the first cohort of several hundred subjects, a separate validation cohort of approximately 110 different subjects was used. To predict cytomegalovirus infection status, the study combined high-throughput TCR immunosequencing, statistical association of individual TCRs with disease status, and machine learning. A later analysis re-examined previously published TCR beta repertoires from 500 to 700 donors and added high-resolution HLA genotyping to investigate patterns of TCR occurrence. In the later analysis, no new phenotypic data were used to find candidate immune exposures; instead, reliance was placed on TCR beta sequences and their occurrence across donors. To decide whether each TCR beta V gene segment behaved as functional or pseudogenic, an earlier analysis of approximately 600 of the donors relied on high-throughput TCR beta sequencing. Donor age, sex, ethnicity and CMV serostatus were compiled together with the repertoire data. Genome-wide SNP genotypes for about 55% of the 666 donors were used in a later genetic analysis, which treated that subset as a discovery cohort. Every discovery cohort repertoire had been produced on one sequencing platform. HLA typing included class I and class II loci at four-digit resolution. Typing coverage varied by locus: 629-630 donors for A, B, C, DRB1 and DQB1; approximately 500 for DQA1; about 570 for DPA1; about 450 for DPB1. Roughly five DR-DQ haplotypes were handled as single units for association and clustering because linkage in the cohort was strong. Among a few hundred genotyped donors of the cohort, an average of approximately 230,000 unique TCR beta nucleotide sequences were sequenced per donor, around a sixth of them non-productive.

The full study reports these points: It was suggested by the authors that the approach could potentially be generalized to other disease states and immunological phenotypes. A cluster of highly shared sequence variants was judged likely to be a technical artifact of the sequencing pipeline. Across donors, most TCR sequences were observed very rarely, whereas some public TCRs were present in many individuals. In a later analysis, most CMV-associated TCR beta chains were found to appear HLA-restricted, with HLA associations seemingly driven largely by CMV exposure. Because counts were too low, more than 15 rarely observed V segments, including chromosome 9 orphons, were left out of the earlier analysis of some 600 of the donors. A total of roughly 160 TCR beta chains were listed by the study as associated with cytomegalovirus. A later analysis found that TCR association rates varied across HLA loci, with DRB1 alleles showing the most associated TCRs and HLA-C alleles the fewest. Compared with the roughly 670-donor mean, donors in an Asian-associated ancestry cluster had fewer N-insertions in productive TCRs, according to a later genetic analysis. A further reported finding was that TCR beta sequences accurately predicted the HLA-A and HLA-B alleles for most subjects in the first cohort. Only TCR beta chains were sequenced in this cohort, and the absence of alpha or paired-chain data limited detectable features. At a false discovery rate of 0.05, a later analysis linked fewer than 20,000 TCR beta sequences to specific HLA alleles. Presence/absence analyses assumed roughly uniform sequencing depth across donors, an assumption that may not hold. In vitro tests confirmed that a few of the cytomegalovirus-associated TCR beta chains recognize cytomegalovirus antigens. In a later analysis, HLA-associated TCR beta chains were found to be more clonally expanded and to have lower generation probabilities than equally common non-associated chains. The 87-base-pair reads could not distinguish some IMGT-functional V segments, including TRBV6-2 and TRBV6-3, so those segments were excluded. In a later analysis, several top co-occurrence clusters were reported to appear linked to parvovirus B19, influenza, CMV and Epstein-Barr virus. HLA typing was unavailable for some donors at each locus, so association tests used only the typed subset. An earlier analysis of around 600 of the donors showed that most TCR beta V segments appeared in productive rearrangements either about 90% or about 30% of the time, which broadly matched IMGT annotations. In a later genetic analysis, a missense DCLRE1C variant was associated with V-gene and J-gene trimming of TCR beta chains, and the association was replicated in an independent cohort. The classifier was reported to diagnose cytomegalovirus status with high specificity and sensitivity in both the original cohort and the validation cohort. Linkage disequilibrium might explain the correlated functional status among segregating V segments, but an unknown experimental factor could not be ruled out. Assigning TCR associations to individual alleles was difficult when HLA alleles, especially DR and DQ, strongly co-occurred. Immune exposure information for the cohort was limited to CMV serostatus.

The library came from the immunoSEQ multiplex PCR assay. A mixture of 60 forward primers for TCR Vbeta segments and 13 reverse primers for TCR Jbeta segments was used in the multiplex PCR. A multiplex PCR assay on genomic DNA amplified the CDR3 region of rearranged TCR beta genes. Amplified TCR beta libraries were sequenced as 87-base-pair reads on the Illumina HiSeq System. In the authors' own workflow: Across the 670 or so repertoires, a later analysis counted 80 million or so unique TCR beta chains, 9 million to 14 million of which were shared by at least two donors. To remove PCR and sequencing errors, raw reads were error-corrected and collapsed into unique sequences using a nearest-neighbor algorithm that merged closely related sequences. V, D and J gene segments were assigned by aligning CDR3 sequences to IMGT reference sequences. For a sequence to be retained, a match of at least six nucleotides to both a V gene segment and a J gene segment was required. Rearrangements were classified as productive when the CDR3 lacked stop codons and remained in frame with V and J, and all other rearrangements were classified as non-productive. CDR3 was defined by IMGT convention, running from the second conserved V-encoded cysteine to the conserved J-encoded phenylalanine. In an earlier analysis of more than 550 of the donors, sequences lacking an unambiguous match to a single V gene segment were excluded. An earlier analysis of a few hundred of the donors classified V segments as functional when productive rearrangements were above 56.7% and as segregating when the standard deviation between donors was above 5%. A statistical classification framework was developed to diagnose cytomegalovirus status using the catalog of TCR beta chain sequences. In a later analysis, V and J genes were assigned by comparing TCR nucleotide sequences against IMGT/GENE-DB human TR gene sequences. The TCRdist pipeline was used in a later analysis to assign CDR3 sequences and most-parsimonious VDJ recombination scenarios. In a later analysis, each TCR beta chain was defined by its CDR3 amino acid sequence together with its V-gene family, and reads without a unique V-gene family were excluded. In a later analysis, 500 to 700 highly shared, low-generation-probability nucleotide sequences were removed to address suspected cross-contamination and a sequencing artifact. In a later analysis, a clonal expansion index for each public chain was calculated from normalized within-repertoire ranks of inferred template counts. In a later analysis, generation probabilities were computed with a VDJ recombination model fitted to out-of-frame rearrangements, and the resulting probabilities were checked against IGoR. In a later analysis, TCR-TCR, TCR-HLA and TCR-CMV co-occurrence was scored with hypergeometric tests, and a repertoire-size bias correction was applied to TCR pairs. A later analysis estimated false discovery rates by permuting HLA or CMV assignments 20 times. In a later analysis, co-occurring TCRs were grouped with DBSCAN, and TCRdist sequence similarity was added when clustering was performed within HLA-allele-positive subsets. Repertoires with fewer than 30,000 or more than 120,000 public chains, plus five repertoires with anomalous nucleotide sharing, were excluded from co-occurrence clustering. What TCRdb holds here is the immuneACCESS table cut down to in-frame rearrangements. Part of the clones is not present; checked against another copy, under half of the missing clones reflect an unresolved V gene, and the others are unexplained. D and trimming were read from the DNA, whereas the V and J calls and clone size are those reported in that table. The sample has some 180,000 clones on record, approximately 12% of them singletons. About 7.8% of the sample is held by the ten biggest clonotypes.

In total, approximately 610 healthy bone marrow donors made up the cohort. Cohort members were all nominally healthy when sampled, although unrecorded immune exposures were likely present. The donor tested CMV seropositive and was one of the 289 seropositive cohort members. Every donor gave a peripheral blood sample, and the peripheral blood mononuclear cells from that sample were used for TCR beta sequencing. Genomic DNA was extracted from the blood cell samples with the Qiagen DNeasy Blood Extraction Kit. The chain couples TRBV5-5 to TRBJ1-2; the D region possibly corresponds to TRBD1 (6 bases align). The source of this sequence is a man aged 50 to 59 in good health and CMV-seropositive. Material: PBMCs. This receptor carries the CDR3 CASSSGQLIYGYTF. In nucleotide form, the sequence is TGTGCCAGCAGCTCCGGACAGTTAATTTATGGCTACACCTTC.